This T cell receptor (beta chain) appears in the sequencing data of a study of OX40 agonist ivuxolimab in advanced cancers. Using immunoSEQ multiplex PCR, the repertoire was profiled, and TCRdb retains in-frame clones only, with some absent. This sample has over 65,000 clones, with 90% found just once. Germline trimming cut 5 bases from V and 8 bases from J; bases unmatched to any gene: 7. Germline V gene lookup returns CDR1 GTSNPN and CDR2 SVGIG (reference sequence). This CDR3 comprises 12 residues. With autoimmune disease history or systemic immunosuppression, patients were excluded. Findings and caveats of the study: Fewer expanded clones were found on average in CD4+ than in CD8+ T cells.

Turning to this clone: Its antigen is as yet unknown.

The specimen was CD4+ or CD8+ T cells sorted from blood, collected in a trial of the OX40 agonist ivuxolimab. The V gene is TRBV30, the J gene TRBJ1-2, with 8 positions matching TRBD1. The TCR originated in an adult with an advanced solid tumor such as melanoma, head and neck, liver or kidney cancer. The CDR3 DNA reads as TGTGCCTGGGGACAGGGCGATTTGGGCTACACCTTC. Residues: CAWGQGDLGYTF.